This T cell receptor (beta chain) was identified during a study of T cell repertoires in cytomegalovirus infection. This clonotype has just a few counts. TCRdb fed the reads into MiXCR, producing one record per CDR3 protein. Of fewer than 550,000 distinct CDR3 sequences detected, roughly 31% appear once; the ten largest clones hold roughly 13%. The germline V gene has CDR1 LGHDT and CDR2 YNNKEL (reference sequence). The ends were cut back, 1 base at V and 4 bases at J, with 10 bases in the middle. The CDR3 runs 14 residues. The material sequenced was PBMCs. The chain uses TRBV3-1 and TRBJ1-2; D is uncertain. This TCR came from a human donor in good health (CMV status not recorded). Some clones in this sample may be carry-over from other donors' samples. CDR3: CASSQVSGPYGYTF. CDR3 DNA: TGTGCCAGCAGCCAAGTTTCAGGTCCCTATGGCTACACCTTC.